What follows describes a single T cell receptor beta chain. This CDR3 is 16 amino acids long. The germline V gene has CDR1 MNHEY and CDR2 SMNVEV (reference sequence). Trimming pared 4 bases from V and 0 bases from J, leaving 13 bases between. The sample belongs to a study of blood T cell repertoires in COVID-19. Study context: Sites in the United States, Italy and Spain provided acute and convalescent COVID-19 samples. Sources were T cells, B-cell-depleted T cells, or PBMCs; the material itself was cDNA or gDNA.

Original analysis: Counts of nucleated cells, estimated from reference gene primer amplification, were obtained. The method was immunoSEQ multiplex PCR; TCRdb's version includes in-frame clones alone and lacks a portion of them. The DNA gave D and trimming, while V, J and clone size come from that table. The sample consists of around 150,000 clones, 80% to 90% of them appearing once. The clonotype comes from a man in his sixties with acute or convalescent COVID-19. The rearrangement joins TRBV27 to TRBJ1-5; no reliable D call. The sample taken for sequencing was peripheral blood. The CDR3 protein is CASSSSYLYSNQPQHF. The CDR3 region has the DNA TGTGCCAGCAGTTCTTCCTACCTTTATAGCAATCAGCCCCAGCATTTT.